Below, one T cell receptor beta chain is given with its context. This record belongs to a study of blood T cell repertoires in COVID-19. Study-level background: Sites across the United States, Italy and Spain contributed samples from acute and convalescent COVID-19.

Per the germline V gene, CDR1 is KGHDR and CDR2 is SFDVKD. The ends were cut back, 10 bases at V and 6 bases at J, with 15 bases in the middle. This CDR3 comprises 13 residues. The method was immunoSEQ multiplex PCR; TCRdb's version includes in-frame clones alone and lacks a portion of them. The sample gives around 330,000 clones, about 92% of which show up once; 2% to 3% is in the top ten. Study members were between roughly 18 and 89 years old and lived in some 26 US regions. Categorization into cohorts depended on clinical history that participants reported. Recovery among Cohort 3 donors was established by two negative PCRs, clearance, or symptom resolution.

This sequence joins TRBV24-1 and TRBJ1-5, with D perhaps matching TRBD1 (5 bases). The TCR sequence derives from a man aged 55 to 70 who had recovered from COVID-19. Sequenced material: PBMCs or T cells enriched from blood (not recorded which). CDR3 DNA: TGTGCCACAGCCCAGGGAAAAGGTCAGCCCCAGCATTTT. Translating gives CATAQGKGQPQHF.